Following are 12 T cell receptor beta chains from one sample sequenced in a study of patients and donors after allogeneic stem cell transplantation. MiXCR, run by TCRdb on the RT-PCR reads, gives a single entry per CDR3 protein. The sample lists about a million distinct CDR3 sequences, under 20% occurring once. Sequencing was carried out using blood, either unsorted or a sorted T cell fraction (not recorded which). The receptors stem from a human donor who was either an allogeneic HSCT recipient or a stem cell or donor lymphocyte infusion donor (not recorded which). It is not recorded whose cells these are; they may come from a transplant donor.

This clonotype occurred a few times. The genes are TRBV5-1 and TRBJ1-5; D is unclear. Germline CDR1 and CDR2: SGHRS and YFSETQ. V was cut by 4 bases and J by 4 bases, with 9 bases left in between. The CDR3 is made up of 13 amino acids. CDR3: CASSKEGNQPQHF. As DNA, the CDR3 is TGCGCCAGCAGCAAAGAAGGGAATCAGCCCCAGCATTTT.

This CDR3 reads CASSLGPFRPLNTEAFF. DNA of the CDR3: TGTGCCAGCAGTTTGGGGCCGTTCCGACCCCTGAACACTGAAGCTTTCTTT. J is TRBJ1-1 and V is TRBV12-3 or TRBV12-4; TRBD1 is a possible D gene (5 bases). The CDR3 is 17 residues long. The V end was cut by 3 bases, the J end by 0 bases, with 17 bases between.

This clonotype was observed a few times. The rearrangement links TRBV29-1 to TRBJ2-1; the D gene is possibly TRBD1 (5 bases). CDR1 is SQVTM and CDR2 is ANQGSEA in the germline V gene. V shed 5 bases and J shed 7 bases, with 15 bases lying between them. The CDR3 is made up of 13 amino acids. This CDR3 reads CSVWLTAKNEQFF. The CDR3 coding sequence is TGCAGCGTTTGGCTGACAGCGAAGAATGAGCAGTTCTTC.

This clonotype was counted a few times. The genes are TRBV12-3 or TRBV12-4 and TRBJ1-5; D call uncertain. There are 12 residues in the CDR3. Trimming left V 7 bases short and J 1 base short, with 5 bases between. CDR3 protein: CASKESNQPQHF. CDR3 coding DNA: TGTGCCAGCAAGGAGAGCAATCAGCCCCAGCATTTT.

V usage is TRBV4-2 and J usage is TRBJ2-4; D possibly corresponds to TRBD1 (6 bases). The CDR3 length is 16 residues. Germline V gene data show CDR1 as LGHNA and CDR2 as YNFKEQ. Trimming removed 2 bases from V and 2 bases from J, with 13 bases in between. CDR3 amino acids: CASSQTGTGTKNIQYF. DNA for the CDR3: TGTGCCAGCAGCCAAACAGGGACGGGGACCAAAAACATTCAGTACTTC.

This chain joins TRBV9 and TRBJ1-2; D is unresolved. The CDR3 extends over 14 amino acids. From germline, CDR1 is SGDLS and CDR2 YYNGEE. V was trimmed by 4 bases and J by 4 bases, leaving 14 bases between them. The CDR3 loop is CASSLPAGSYGYTF. The CDR3 DNA follows: TGTGCCAGCAGCCTCCCGGCGGGGAGCTATGGCTACACCTTC.

V gene TRBV20-1 combines with J gene TRBJ2-3; TRBD2 might be the D (7 bases). The V end was cut by 5 bases, the J end by 1 base, with 16 bases between. In germline, CDR1 is DFQATT, CDR2 SNEGSKA (reference sequence). The CDR3 is made up of 15 amino acids. The DNA of the CDR3 is TGCAGTGCTGGTGGGGGGGCCGGTCGCACAGATACGCAGTATTTT. Its translation is CSAGGGAGRTDTQYF.

The rearrangement joins TRBV5-1 to TRBJ2-1; 8 bases agree with TRBD2. This CDR3 has 15 residues. V lost 3 bases and J lost 3; bases outside the gene matches: 5. Germline CDR1 SGHRS, CDR2 YFSETQ. The CDR3 DNA sequence: TGCGCCAGCAGCTACCAGCGGGGGAGCTACAATGAGCAGTTCTTC. Translation gives CASSYQRGSYNEQFF.

This clonotype has only a few counts. The chain combines TRBV18 with TRBJ2-1, with a weak D call TRBD2 (5 bases). Germline V gene data show CDR1 as KGHSH and CDR2 as LQKENI. With 0 bases removed from V and 5 bases from J, the gap between germline ends came to 11 bases. The CDR3 loop spans 15 amino acids. The CDR3 coding sequence is TGTGCCAGCTCACCACCGGGGAGCGCCAACAATGAGCAGTTCTTC. It yields the protein CASSPPGSANNEQFF.

The rearrangement joins TRBV25-1 to TRBJ1-1; tentative D call: TRBD1 (6 bases). The length of the CDR3 is 15 residues. Trimming cost V 10 bases and J 6 bases, with 24 bases left between them. CDR1 MGHDK and CDR2 SYGVNS come from the germline V gene. The CDR3 DNA is TGTGCCACCGCCTCAACGGGACACGAGAAGTCTGAAGCTTTCTTT. It yields the protein CATASTGHEKSEAFF.

This clonotype was seen only once. The rearrangement joins TRBV6-1 to TRBJ2-7; 15 bases align to TRBD2. The J segment lost 2 bases and the V segment lost 5 bases, leaving 7 bases of the junction unmatched. The CDR3 is 17 amino acids. CDR1 and CDR2 (germline): MNHNS, SASEGT. CDR3 nucleotides: TGTGCCAGCAGTCGGGGACTAGCGGGAGGTTCTCCCTACGAGCAGTACTTC. The encoded protein is CASSRGLAGGSPYEQYF.

This clonotype occurred a few times. The chain recombines TRBV4-3 with TRBJ2-1; TRBD2 agrees at 9 bases. Unmatched junction bases numbered 7, after V lost 0 bases and J lost 4 bases. The CDR3 runs to 17 residues. Germline values: CDR1 LGHNA, CDR2 YSLEER. The CDR3, as DNA: TGCGCCAGCAGCCAAGATCGTGGCGGGGGGGCGTACAATGAGCAGTTCTTC. Translation: CASSQDRGGGAYNEQFF.